This T cell receptor beta chain originates from a study of a mutant IDH1 vaccine in newly diagnosed glioma. Study information: Vaccination began 4-6 weeks post radiotherapy alone, or with temozolomide cycles. Study outcomes and limitations: It was around 93% of patients that developed vaccine-induced immune responses.

Time point denoted: week 11, during vaccination. Alongside topical imiquimod, each dose of vaccine comprised 300 ug of mutant IDH1 20-mer peptide. The CDR3 contains 14 residues. Trimming removed 6 bases from V and 1 base from J; junction bases left unmatched: 5. The germline CDR1 and CDR2 sequences are MNHNY and SVGAGI (reference sequence). The repertoire was sequenced with immunoSEQ multiplex PCR; TCRdb's copy has only in-frame clones and lacks some. There are fewer than 35,000 clones in the sample; nearly 90% occur only once, and less than 25% lies in the top ten. This clone was counted a single time. Antigen specificity is unknown.

The source was PBMCs, collected from a glioma patient whose treatment included an IDH1 peptide vaccine. This receptor was obtained from a young man with glioma. The chain has TRBV6-6 and TRBJ1-1; TRBD1 matches at 7 bases. CDR3 in amino acids: CASSLQGRNTEAFF. The CDR3 nucleotides read TGTGCCAGCAGCCTACAGGGGCGGAACACTGAAGCTTTCTTT.